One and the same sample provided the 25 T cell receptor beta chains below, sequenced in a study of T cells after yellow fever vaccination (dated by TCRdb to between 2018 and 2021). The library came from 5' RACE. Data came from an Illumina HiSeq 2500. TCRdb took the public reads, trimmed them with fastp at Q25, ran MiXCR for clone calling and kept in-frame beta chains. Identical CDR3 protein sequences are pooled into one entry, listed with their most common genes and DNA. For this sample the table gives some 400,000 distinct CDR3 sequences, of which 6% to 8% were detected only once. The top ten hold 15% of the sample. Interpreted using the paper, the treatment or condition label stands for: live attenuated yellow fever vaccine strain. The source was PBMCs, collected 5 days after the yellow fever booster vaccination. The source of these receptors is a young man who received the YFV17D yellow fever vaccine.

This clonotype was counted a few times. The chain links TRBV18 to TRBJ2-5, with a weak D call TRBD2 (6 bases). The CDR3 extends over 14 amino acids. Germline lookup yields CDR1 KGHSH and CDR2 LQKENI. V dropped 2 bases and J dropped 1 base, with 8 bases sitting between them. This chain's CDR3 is CASSPRLGQETQYF. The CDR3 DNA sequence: TGTGCCAGCTCACCAAGACTAGGCCAAGAGACCCAGTACTTC.

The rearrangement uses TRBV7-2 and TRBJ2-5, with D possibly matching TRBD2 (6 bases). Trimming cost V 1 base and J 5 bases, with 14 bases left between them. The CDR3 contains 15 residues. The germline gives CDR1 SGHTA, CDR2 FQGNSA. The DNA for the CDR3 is TGTGCCAGCAGCTTAGACGGCGGGATGGTGGAGACCCAGTACTTC. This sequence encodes CASSLDGGMVETQYF. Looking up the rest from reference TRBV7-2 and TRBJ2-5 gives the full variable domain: GAGVSQSPSNKVTEKGKDVELRCDPISGHTALYWYRQSLGQGLEFLIYFQGNSAPDKSGLPSDRFSAERTGGSVSTLTIQRTQQEDSAVYLCASSLDGGMVETQYFGPGTRLLVL.

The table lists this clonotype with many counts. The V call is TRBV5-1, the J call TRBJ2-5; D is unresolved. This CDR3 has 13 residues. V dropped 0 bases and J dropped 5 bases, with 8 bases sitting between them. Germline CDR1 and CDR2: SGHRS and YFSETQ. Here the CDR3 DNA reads TGCGCCAGCAGCTTGGCACCCCGGGAGACCCAGTACTTC. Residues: CASSLAPRETQYF.

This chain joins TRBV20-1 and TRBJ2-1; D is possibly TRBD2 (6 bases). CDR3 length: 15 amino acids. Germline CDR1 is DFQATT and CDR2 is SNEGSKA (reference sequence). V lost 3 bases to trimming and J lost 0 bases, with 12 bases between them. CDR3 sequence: CSASGGEGSYNEQFF. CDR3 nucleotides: TGCAGTGCTAGCGGAGGGGAAGGCTCCTACAATGAGCAGTTCTTC.

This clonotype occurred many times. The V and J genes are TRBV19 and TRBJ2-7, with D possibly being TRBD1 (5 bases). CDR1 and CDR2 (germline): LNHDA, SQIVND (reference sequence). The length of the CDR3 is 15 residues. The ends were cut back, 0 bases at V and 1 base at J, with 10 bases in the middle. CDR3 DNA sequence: TGTGCCAGTAGTATAGATCACCCAGGGTCCTACGAGCAGTACTTC. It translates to CASSIDHPGSYEQYF.

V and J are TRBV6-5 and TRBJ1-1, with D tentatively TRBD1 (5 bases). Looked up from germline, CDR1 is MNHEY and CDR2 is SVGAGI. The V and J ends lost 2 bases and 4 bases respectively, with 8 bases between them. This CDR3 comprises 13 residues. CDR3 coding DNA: TGTGCCAGCAGTTACGGGGGAGTCACTGAAGCTTTCTTT. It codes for CASSYGGVTEAFF.

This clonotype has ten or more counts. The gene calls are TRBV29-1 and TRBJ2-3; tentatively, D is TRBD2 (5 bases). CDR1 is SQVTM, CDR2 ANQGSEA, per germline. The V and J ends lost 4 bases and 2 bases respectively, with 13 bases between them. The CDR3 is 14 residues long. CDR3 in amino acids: CSVVMRALTDTQYF. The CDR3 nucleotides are TGCAGCGTTGTTATGCGGGCCCTCACAGATACGCAGTATTTT.

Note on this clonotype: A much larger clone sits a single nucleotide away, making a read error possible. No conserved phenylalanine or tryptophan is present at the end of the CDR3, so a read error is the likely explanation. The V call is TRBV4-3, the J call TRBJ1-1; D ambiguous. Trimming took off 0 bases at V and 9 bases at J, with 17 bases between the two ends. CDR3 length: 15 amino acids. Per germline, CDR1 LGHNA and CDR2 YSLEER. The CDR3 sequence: CASSQERGTRQKAFL. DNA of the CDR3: TGCGCCAGCAGCCAAGAACGAGGTACGAGGCAGAAAGCTTTCTTA.

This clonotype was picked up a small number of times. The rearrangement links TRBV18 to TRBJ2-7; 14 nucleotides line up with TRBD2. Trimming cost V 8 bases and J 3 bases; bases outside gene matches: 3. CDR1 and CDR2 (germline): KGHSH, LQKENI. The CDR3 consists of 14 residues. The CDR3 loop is CASTGLAGDYEQYF. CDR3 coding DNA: TGTGCCAGCACGGGACTAGCGGGAGACTACGAGCAGTACTTC.

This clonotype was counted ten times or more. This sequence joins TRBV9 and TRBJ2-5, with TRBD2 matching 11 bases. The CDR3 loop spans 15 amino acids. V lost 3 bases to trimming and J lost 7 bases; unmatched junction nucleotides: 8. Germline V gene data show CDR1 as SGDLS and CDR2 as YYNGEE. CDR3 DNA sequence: TGTGCCAGCAGCGGGGGACTAGCGGCAGGGGGGACCCAGTACTTC. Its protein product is CASSGGLAAGGTQYF. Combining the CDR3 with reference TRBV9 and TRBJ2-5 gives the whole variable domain DSGVTQTPKHLITATGQRVTLRCSPRSGDLSVYWYQQSLDQGLQFLIQYYNGEERAKGNILERFSAQQFPDLHSELNLSSLELGDSALYFCASSGGLAAGGTQYFGPGTRLLVL.

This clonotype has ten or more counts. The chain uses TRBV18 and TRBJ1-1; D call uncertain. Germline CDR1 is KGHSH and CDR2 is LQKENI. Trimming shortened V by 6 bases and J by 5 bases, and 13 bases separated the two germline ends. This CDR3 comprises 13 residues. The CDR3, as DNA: TGTGCCAGCTCCCTTGGGAGTGGGACTGAAGCTTTCTTT. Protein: CASSLGSGTEAFF.

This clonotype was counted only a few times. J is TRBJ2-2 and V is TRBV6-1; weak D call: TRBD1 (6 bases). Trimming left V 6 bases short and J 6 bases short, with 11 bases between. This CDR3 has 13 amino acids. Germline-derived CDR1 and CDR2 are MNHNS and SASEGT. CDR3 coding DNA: TGTGCCAGCAGACCGACAGGCCCCGGGGAGCTGTTTTTT. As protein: CASRPTGPGELFF.

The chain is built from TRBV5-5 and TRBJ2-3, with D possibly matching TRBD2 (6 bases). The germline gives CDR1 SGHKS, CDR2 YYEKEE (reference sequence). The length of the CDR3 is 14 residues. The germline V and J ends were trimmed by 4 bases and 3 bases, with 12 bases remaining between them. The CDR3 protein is CASSHGGRTDTQYF. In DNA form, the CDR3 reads TGTGCCAGCAGCCACGGAGGGCGTACAGATACGCAGTATTTT.

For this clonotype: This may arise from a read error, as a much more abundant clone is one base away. The CDR3 coding sequence is TGTGCCACCAGTGATCCCGGGACAGGGTCCTACACTGAGCAGTTCTTC. Amino acid sequence: CATSDPGTGSYTEQFF. The genes are TRBV24-1 and TRBJ2-1; 9 bases are shared with TRBD1. Germline V gene sequence: CDR1 KGHDR, CDR2 SFDVKD. The CDR3 has 16 amino acids.

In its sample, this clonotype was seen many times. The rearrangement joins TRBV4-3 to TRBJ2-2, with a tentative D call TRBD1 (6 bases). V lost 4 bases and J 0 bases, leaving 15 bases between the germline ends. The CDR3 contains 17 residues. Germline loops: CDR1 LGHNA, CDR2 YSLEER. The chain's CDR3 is CASSPIAGTTNTGELFF. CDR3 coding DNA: TGCGCCAGCAGCCCCATAGCTGGGACAACGAACACCGGGGAGCTGTTTTTT.

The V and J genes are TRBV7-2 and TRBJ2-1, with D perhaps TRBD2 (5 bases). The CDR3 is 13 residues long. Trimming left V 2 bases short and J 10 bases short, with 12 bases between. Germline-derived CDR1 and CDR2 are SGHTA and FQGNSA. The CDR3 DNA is TGTGCCAGCAGCTTATCCCCTAGCAGGGAGCAGTTCTTC. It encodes CASSLSPSREQFF.

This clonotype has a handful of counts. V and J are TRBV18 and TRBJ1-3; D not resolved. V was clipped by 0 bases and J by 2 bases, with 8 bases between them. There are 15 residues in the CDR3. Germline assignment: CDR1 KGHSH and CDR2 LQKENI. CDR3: CASSPPRRAGNTIYF. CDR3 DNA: TGTGCCAGCTCACCACCGAGGAGGGCTGGAAACACCATATATTTT.

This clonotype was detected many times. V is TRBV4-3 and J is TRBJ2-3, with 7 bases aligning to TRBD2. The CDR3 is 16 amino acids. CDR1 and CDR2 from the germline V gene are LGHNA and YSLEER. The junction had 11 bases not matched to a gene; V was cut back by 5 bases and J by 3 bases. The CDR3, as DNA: TGCGCCAGCAGCGGGAGGGCCACCATCAGGACAGATACGCAGTATTTT. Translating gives CASSGRATIRTDTQYF.

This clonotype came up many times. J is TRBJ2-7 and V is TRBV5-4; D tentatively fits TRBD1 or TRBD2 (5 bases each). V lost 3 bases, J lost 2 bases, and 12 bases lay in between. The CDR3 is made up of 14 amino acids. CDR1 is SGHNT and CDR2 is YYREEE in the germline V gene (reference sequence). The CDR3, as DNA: TGTGCCAGCAGCTCCCGGGGCCTGGCCTACGAGCAGTACTTC. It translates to CASSSRGLAYEQYF.

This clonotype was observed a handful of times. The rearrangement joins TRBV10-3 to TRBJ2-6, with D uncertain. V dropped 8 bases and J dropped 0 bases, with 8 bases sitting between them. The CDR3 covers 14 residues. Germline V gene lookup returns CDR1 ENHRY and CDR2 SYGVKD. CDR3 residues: CAIAGDSGANVLTF. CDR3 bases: TGTGCCATCGCTGGGGACTCTGGGGCCAACGTCCTGACTTTC.

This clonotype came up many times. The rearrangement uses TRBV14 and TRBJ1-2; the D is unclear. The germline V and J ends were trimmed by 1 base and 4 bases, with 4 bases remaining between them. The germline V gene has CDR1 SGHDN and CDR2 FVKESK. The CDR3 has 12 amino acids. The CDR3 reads CASSQGTYGYTF. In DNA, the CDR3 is TGTGCCAGCAGCCAAGGGACCTATGGCTACACCTTC.

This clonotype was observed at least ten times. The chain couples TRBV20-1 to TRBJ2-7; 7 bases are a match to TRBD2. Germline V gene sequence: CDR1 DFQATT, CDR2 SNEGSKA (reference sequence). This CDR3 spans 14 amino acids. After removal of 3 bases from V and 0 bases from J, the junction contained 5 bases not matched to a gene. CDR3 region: CSASSGAVSYEQYF. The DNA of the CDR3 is TGCAGTGCTAGCAGCGGGGCGGTCTCCTACGAGCAGTACTTC.

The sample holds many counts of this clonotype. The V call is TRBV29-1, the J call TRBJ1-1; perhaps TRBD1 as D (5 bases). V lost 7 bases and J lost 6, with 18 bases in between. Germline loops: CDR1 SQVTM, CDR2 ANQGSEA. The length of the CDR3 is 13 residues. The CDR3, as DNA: TGCAGCGACATTCAGGGTTTTGTCTCTGAAGCTTTCTTT. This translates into CSDIQGFVSEAFF. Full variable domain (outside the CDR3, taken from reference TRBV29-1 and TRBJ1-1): SAVISQKPSRDICQRGTSLTIQCQVDSQVTMMFWYRQQPGQSLTLIATANQGSEATYESGFVIDKFPISRPNLTFSTLTVSNMSPEDSSIYLCSDIQGFVSEAFFGQGTRLTVV.

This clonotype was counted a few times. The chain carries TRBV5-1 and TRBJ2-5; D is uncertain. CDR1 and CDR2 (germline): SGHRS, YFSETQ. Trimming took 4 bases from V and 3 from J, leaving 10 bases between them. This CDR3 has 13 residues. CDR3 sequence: CASSHRREETQYF. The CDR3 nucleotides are TGCGCCAGCAGCCACCGACGAGAAGAGACCCAGTACTTC.

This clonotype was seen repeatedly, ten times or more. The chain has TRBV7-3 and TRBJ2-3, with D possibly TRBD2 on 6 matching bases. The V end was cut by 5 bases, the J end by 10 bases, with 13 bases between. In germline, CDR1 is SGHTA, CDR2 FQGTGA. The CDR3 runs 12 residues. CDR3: CASSERTGAQYF. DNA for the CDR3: TGTGCCAGCAGCGAACGGACGGGGGCGCAGTATTTT. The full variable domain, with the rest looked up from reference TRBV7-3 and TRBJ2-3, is GAGVSQTPSNKVTEKGKYVELRCDPISGHTALYWYRQSLGQGPEFLIYFQGTGAADDSGLPNDRFFAVRPEGSVSTLKIQRTERGDSAVYLCASSERTGAQYFGPGTRLTVL.